The rows below give T cell receptor beta chains drawn from one sample of a study of T cells in Graves' hyperthyroidism and ophthalmopathy. Each CDR3 protein is one row after TCRdb ran MiXCR on the multiplex PCR reads. The profile shows more than 350,000 distinct CDR3 sequences, 13% to 15% of them singletons. The sample taken for sequencing was blood. The receptors were sampled from a woman in her fifties or sixties with Graves' ophthalmopathy. The CDR3 runs from the conserved cysteine through the conserved F or W. D genes are given only for firm matches. The size of a clone is reported for some rows only, either as once, few or many, or as a class for expanded clones.

cdr3_length: 16
j_call: TRBJ2-5
d_call: TRBD2
clone_size: few
v_call: TRBV12-3/TRBV12-4
cdr3_nt: TGTGCCAGCAGTTCGGGACTGGTGAGGGGAGGGGAGACCCAGTACTTC
cdr3_aa: CASSSGLVRGGETQYF

cdr3_length: 13
j_call: TRBJ2-1
d_call: -
clone_size: many
v_call: TRBV5-1
cdr3_nt: TGCGCCAGCAGCTTGGGAACCTACAATGAGCAGTTCTTC
cdr3_aa: CASSLGTYNEQFF

cdr3_length: 13
j_call: TRBJ2-7
d_call: -
clone_size: -
v_call: TRBV28
cdr3_nt: TGTGCCAGCAGTTTGGGCAACTCCTACGAGCAGTACTTC
cdr3_aa: CASSLGNSYEQYF

cdr3_length: 13
j_call: TRBJ2-5
d_call: -
clone_size: many
v_call: TRBV12-3/TRBV12-4
cdr3_nt: TGTGCCAGCAGTGGCAGCGGGCAAGAGACCCAGTACTTC
cdr3_aa: CASSGSGQETQYF

cdr3_length: 17
j_call: TRBJ2-3
d_call: TRBD1
clone_size: many
v_call: TRBV5-1
cdr3_nt: TGCGCCAGCAGCCCGAACAGGGGGCAGCGGTTCGCAGATACGCAGTATTTT
cdr3_aa: CASSPNRGQRFADTQYF

cdr3_length: 12
j_call: TRBJ1-3
d_call: -
clone_size: -
v_call: TRBV30
cdr3_nt: TGTGCCTGGAGTGAGGATATTAACATCATATATTTT
cdr3_aa: CAWSEDINIIYF

cdr3_length: 14
j_call: TRBJ2-7
d_call: -
clone_size: -
v_call: TRBV10-3
cdr3_nt: TGTGCCATCAGTGAGTCAGGGTCCCTACTTGAGCAGTACTTC
cdr3_aa: CAISESGSLLEQYF

cdr3_length: 15
j_call: TRBJ1-2
d_call: -
clone_size: few
v_call: TRBV18
cdr3_nt: TGTGCCAGCTCACTAGGAGGACTTACTAACTATGGCTACACCTTC
cdr3_aa: CASSLGGLTNYGYTF

cdr3_length: 11
j_call: TRBJ1-2
d_call: -
clone_size: many
v_call: TRBV28
cdr3_nt: TGTGCCAGCAGTGCCGACACTGGCTACACCTTC
cdr3_aa: CASSADTGYTF

cdr3_length: 16
j_call: TRBJ1-3
d_call: -
clone_size: few
v_call: TRBV6-1
cdr3_nt: TGTGCCAGCAGTGAAGCGCTCGTTCTCTCTGGAAACACCATATATTTT
cdr3_aa: CASSEALVLSGNTIYF

cdr3_length: 11
j_call: TRBJ1-1
d_call: TRBD1
clone_size: many
v_call: TRBV30
cdr3_nt: TGTGCCTCCTTGACAGGGGGCATAACTTTCTTT
cdr3_aa: CASLTGGITFF

cdr3_length: 15
j_call: TRBJ2-3
d_call: TRBD2
clone_size: many
v_call: TRBV6-2/TRBV6-3
cdr3_nt: TGTGCCAGCAGGTTTAGCGGGAGTGCCACAGATACGCAGTATTTT
cdr3_aa: CASRFSGSATDTQYF

cdr3_length: 15
j_call: TRBJ2-1
d_call: -
clone_size: few
v_call: TRBV6-1
cdr3_nt: TGTGCCAGCAGTGAAGGAATAATAAAGAACAGCAAGCAGTTCTTC
cdr3_aa: CASSEGIIKNSKQFF

cdr3_length: 15
j_call: TRBJ2-3
d_call: -
clone_size: many
v_call: TRBV7-9
cdr3_nt: TGTGCCAGCAGCCCCAACGGCGGGGCCAGAGATACGCAGTATTTT
cdr3_aa: CASSPNGGARDTQYF

cdr3_length: 13
j_call: TRBJ2-5
d_call: -
clone_size: many
v_call: TRBV24-1
cdr3_nt: TGTGCCACCAGTGATGAAGGGGGAGAGACCCAGTACTTC
cdr3_aa: CATSDEGGETQYF

cdr3_length: 13
j_call: TRBJ1-4
d_call: -
clone_size: few
v_call: TRBV10-3
cdr3_nt: TGTGCCATCAGTGATGAACAGGGAAGAAAACTGTTTTTT
cdr3_aa: CAISDEQGRKLFF

cdr3_length: 16
j_call: TRBJ1-6
d_call: -
clone_size: -
v_call: TRBV3-1
cdr3_nt: TGTGCCAGCAGCCAAGATCCCACCCATTGGAGCTCACCCCTCCACTTT
cdr3_aa: CASSQDPTHWSSPLHF

cdr3_length: 16
j_call: TRBJ2-2
d_call: TRBD2
clone_size: -
v_call: TRBV5-1
cdr3_nt: TGCGCCAGCAGCACGGGACTAGCGGAAGTCACCGGGGAGCTGTTTTTT
cdr3_aa: CASSTGLAEVTGELFF

cdr3_length: 14
j_call: TRBJ1-1
d_call: -
clone_size: many
v_call: TRBV5-1
cdr3_nt: TGCGCCAGCAGCGAATCCACAGTGAACACTGAAGCTTTCTTT
cdr3_aa: CASSESTVNTEAFF

cdr3_length: 15
j_call: TRBJ1-1
d_call: -
clone_size: many
v_call: TRBV2
cdr3_nt: TGTGCCAGCAGTAACCGGGACATTCAGAACACTGAAGCTTTCTTT
cdr3_aa: CASSNRDIQNTEAFF

cdr3_length: 15
j_call: TRBJ2-1
d_call: TRBD2
clone_size: many
v_call: TRBV2
cdr3_nt: TGTGCCAGCAGGGTTAGCGGGAAGCCCTACAATGAGCAGTTCTTC
cdr3_aa: CASRVSGKPYNEQFF

cdr3_length: 17
j_call: TRBJ2-1
d_call: TRBD2
clone_size: many
v_call: TRBV5-1
cdr3_nt: TGCGCCAGCAGCCCACCGGGACTAGCGGGAGTGGGCCATGAGCAGTTCTTC
cdr3_aa: CASSPPGLAGVGHEQFF

cdr3_length: 15
j_call: TRBJ2-1
d_call: -
clone_size: many
v_call: TRBV18
cdr3_nt: TGTGCCAGCTCACCGGTTCGGGACGGGCACAATGAGCAGTTCTTC
cdr3_aa: CASSPVRDGHNEQFF

cdr3_length: 12
j_call: TRBJ2-7
d_call: -
clone_size: many
v_call: TRBV4-1
cdr3_nt: TGCGCCAGCAGCCCCGTAAGTGGCGAGCAGTACTTC
cdr3_aa: CASSPVSGEQYF

cdr3_length: 17
j_call: TRBJ2-1
d_call: TRBD2
clone_size: -
v_call: TRBV19
cdr3_nt: TGTGCCAGTAGTCCTTCTTGCACTAGCGGGAGGATGAATGAGCAGTTCTTC
cdr3_aa: CASSPSCTSGRMNEQFF

cdr3_length: 15
j_call: TRBJ2-1
d_call: TRBD1
clone_size: many
v_call: TRBV7-9
cdr3_nt: TGTGCCAGCAGCACCCGGGACAGGGCCTACAATGAGCAGTTCTTC
cdr3_aa: CASSTRDRAYNEQFF

cdr3_length: 15
j_call: TRBJ2-1
d_call: -
clone_size: many
v_call: TRBV7-9
cdr3_nt: TGTGCCAGCAGCTTAGATCAGGGGGGCCACAATGAGCAGTTCTTC
cdr3_aa: CASSLDQGGHNEQFF

cdr3_length: 16
j_call: TRBJ1-2
d_call: -
clone_size: -
v_call: TRBV28
cdr3_nt: TGTGCCAGCACCCCTTATGGGGGGACGGATTACTATGGCTACACCTTC
cdr3_aa: CASTPYGGTDYYGYTF

cdr3_length: 15
j_call: TRBJ2-3
d_call: -
clone_size: many
v_call: TRBV27
cdr3_nt: TGTGCCAGCAGTTTAACAGGGTTCCCCACAGATACGCAGTATTTT
cdr3_aa: CASSLTGFPTDTQYF

cdr3_length: 11
j_call: TRBJ2-1
d_call: -
clone_size: -
v_call: TRBV11-2
cdr3_nt: TGTGCCAGCAGCTTGGGACTTGAGCAGTTCTTC
cdr3_aa: CASSLGLEQFF

cdr3_length: 11
j_call: TRBJ1-1
d_call: -
clone_size: -
v_call: TRBV19
cdr3_nt: TGTGCCAGTAGTATAGGCGTTGAAGCTTTCTTT
cdr3_aa: CASSIGVEAFF

cdr3_length: 13
j_call: TRBJ2-7
d_call: -
clone_size: many
v_call: TRBV6-2/TRBV6-3
cdr3_nt: TGTGCCAGCGACCGGGCCTCCAACTACGAGCAGTACTTC
cdr3_aa: CASDRASNYEQYF

cdr3_length: 15
j_call: TRBJ2-3
d_call: TRBD2
clone_size: many
v_call: TRBV2
cdr3_nt: TGTGCCAGCAGTGGGACTAGCGGAGGCACAGATACGCAGTATTTT
cdr3_aa: CASSGTSGGTDTQYF

cdr3_length: 12
j_call: TRBJ1-1
d_call: -
clone_size: -
v_call: TRBV4-2
cdr3_nt: TGTGCCAGCAGGCTTATGAACACTGAAGCTTTCTTT
cdr3_aa: CASRLMNTEAFF

cdr3_length: 14
j_call: TRBJ2-3
d_call: -
clone_size: many
v_call: TRBV5-1
cdr3_nt: TGCGCCAGCAGCTTGGACTCCCCCACAGATACGCAGTATTTT
cdr3_aa: CASSLDSPTDTQYF

cdr3_length: 14
j_call: TRBJ2-1
d_call: TRBD2
clone_size: few
v_call: TRBV2
cdr3_nt: TGTGCCAGCAGTGGGAATAGCGGGTACGATGAGCAGTTCTTC
cdr3_aa: CASSGNSGYDEQFF

cdr3_length: 14
j_call: TRBJ1-2
d_call: -
clone_size: many
v_call: TRBV5-1
cdr3_nt: TGCGCCAGCGCACTCCGGCACCAGGACTATGGCTACACCTTC
cdr3_aa: CASALRHQDYGYTF